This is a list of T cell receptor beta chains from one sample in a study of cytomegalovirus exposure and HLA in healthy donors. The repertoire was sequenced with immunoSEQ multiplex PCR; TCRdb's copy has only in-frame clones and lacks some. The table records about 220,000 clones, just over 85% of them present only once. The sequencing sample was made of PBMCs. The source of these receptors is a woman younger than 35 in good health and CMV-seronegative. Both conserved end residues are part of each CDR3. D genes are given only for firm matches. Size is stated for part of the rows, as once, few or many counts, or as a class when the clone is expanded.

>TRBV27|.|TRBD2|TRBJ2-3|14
CASSWGLRTDTQYF
TGTGCCAGCAGTTGGGGACTACGTACGGATACGCAGTATTTT
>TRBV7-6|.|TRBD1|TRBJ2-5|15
CASSLGDRGQETQYF
TGTGCCAGCAGCTTAGGGGACAGGGGACAGGAGACCCAGTACTTC
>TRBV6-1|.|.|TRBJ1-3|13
CASSEGQGNTIYF
TGTGCCAGCAGTGAAGGACAAGGAAACACCATATATTTT
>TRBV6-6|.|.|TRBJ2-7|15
CASSTPRDTSYEQYF
TGTGCCAGCAGCACCCCCCGGGACACCTCCTACGAGCAGTACTTC
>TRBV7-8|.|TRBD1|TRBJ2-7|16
CASSADPGQAAYEQYF
TGTGCCAGCAGCGCGGACCCGGGACAGGCAGCCTACGAGCAGTACTTC
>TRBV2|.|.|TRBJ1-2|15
CASTGDRRFNYGYTF
TGTGCCAGCACAGGCGACAGGAGATTCAACTATGGCTACACCTTC
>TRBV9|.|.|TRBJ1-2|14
CASRRGSLAGGYTF
TGTGCCAGCCGTAGGGGCAGCTTAGCGGGTGGCTACACCTTC
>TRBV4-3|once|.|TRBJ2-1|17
CASSQDRPSGVYNEQFF
TGCGCCAGCAGCCAAGATCGGCCCAGCGGAGTCTACAATGAGCAGTTCTTC
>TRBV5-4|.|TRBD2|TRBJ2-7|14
CASRPSGRAAEQYF
TGTGCCAGCAGGCCTAGCGGGAGGGCCGCCGAGCAGTACTTC
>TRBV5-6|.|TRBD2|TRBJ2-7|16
CASSPPSGRAGDEQYF
TGTGCCAGCAGCCCGCCGAGCGGGAGGGCCGGGGACGAGCAGTACTTC
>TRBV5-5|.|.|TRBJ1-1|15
CASSTTRVSDTEAFF
TGTGCCAGCAGCACAACCAGGGTTTCGGACACTGAAGCTTTCTTT